The 31 T cell receptor beta chains reported below all come from one sample, sequenced in a study of long-term antiretroviral therapy in people with HIV. The run of the v3.0 immunoSEQ assay was at survey level. Sequencing was performed with immunoSEQ multiplex PCR; in TCRdb, only in-frame clones are kept and a portion is missing. The table shows under 35,000 clones, with 94% occurring only once. The starting material was unsorted PBMCs, obtained around 5 years after starting antiretroviral therapy. These receptors were obtained from a woman aged 45 to 65 with HIV.

The chain employs TRBV6-1 and TRBJ2-1, with D perhaps matching TRBD2 (6 bases). The CDR3 extends over 17 amino acids. V dropped 2 bases and J dropped 1 base, with 15 bases sitting between them. Germline assignment: CDR1 MNHNS and CDR2 SASEGT. The CDR3 coding sequence is TGTGCCAGCAGTGAATTGAGGGCCGGGGGATCCTACAATGAGCAGTTCTTC. It encodes CASSELRAGGSYNEQFF.

The chain has TRBV9 and TRBJ2-1; D not certain. Trimming took off 4 bases at V and 10 bases at J, with 15 bases between the two ends. From germline, CDR1 is SGDLS and CDR2 YYNGEE. This CDR3 has 13 amino acids. CDR3 residues: CASSPQMDGEQFF. The CDR3 bases are TGTGCCAGCAGCCCCCAGATGGACGGGGAGCAGTTCTTC.

The V and J genes are TRBV30 and TRBJ2-6; possibly TRBD1 or TRBD2 for D (6 bases each). The V gene lost 8 bases and the J gene lost 2 bases, with 13 bases spanning the gap. There are 14 residues in the CDR3. CDR1 and CDR2 from the germline V gene are GTSNPN and SVGIG (reference sequence). CDR3 sequence reads: CALPRGAGANVLTF. For the CDR3, the DNA is TGTGCCCTCCCGAGGGGGGCTGGGGCCAACGTCCTGACTTTC.

The V and J genes are TRBV7-2 and TRBJ1-4; D possibly corresponds to TRBD1 (6 bases). CDR1 is SGHTA and CDR2 is FQGNSA in the germline V gene. Trimming pared 4 bases from V and 8 bases from J, leaving 17 bases between. The CDR3 is 15 residues long. CDR3 coding DNA: TGTGCCAGCAGCTCACAAGTGGGGGCTTGGGAAAAACTGTTTTTT. Protein product: CASSSQVGAWEKLFF.

The chain employs TRBV7-9 and TRBJ2-3; TRBD1 or TRBD2 may be the D gene (5 bases each). This CDR3 has 14 amino acids. The V end was cut by 4 bases, the J end by 4 bases, with 12 bases between. Germline V gene data show CDR1 as SEHNR and CDR2 as FQNEAQ (reference sequence). The CDR3 DNA sequence: TGTGCCAGCAGCTCAAGGGGAGCGGCAGATACGCAGTATTTT. It specifies CASSSRGAADTQYF.

In its sample, this clone was seen once. The V call is TRBV9, the J call TRBJ1-1; D is undetermined. V lost 0 bases and J lost 1, with 7 bases in between. CDR1 is SGDLS, CDR2 YYNGEE, per germline. This CDR3 is 14 amino acids long. The CDR3 DNA follows: TGTGCCAGCAGCGTAGGGGTTGCGAACACTGAAGCTTTCTTT. Its protein product is CASSVGVANTEAFF.

The V and J genes are TRBV2 and TRBJ2-1; 8 bases match TRBD1. V lost 4 bases and J lost 5; bases outside the gene matches: 10. Germline V gives CDR1 SNHLY, CDR2 FYNNEI. This CDR3 is built from 16 residues. DNA of the CDR3: TGTGCCAGCAGTGCACGTTCAGGGGGCCAAGACAATGAGCAGTTCTTC. Translated: CASSARSGGQDNEQFF.

This clone is a singleton in its sample. The gene calls are TRBV27 and TRBJ2-5; D is perhaps TRBD1 (6 bases). Germline lookup yields CDR1 MNHEY and CDR2 SMNVEV (reference sequence). The CDR3 covers 15 residues. V was pared by 4 bases and J by 5 bases, with 17 bases between. CDR3 in amino acids: CASSYYAGVAETQYF. CDR3 bases: TGTGCCAGCAGTTATTACGCAGGGGTTGCGGAGACCCAGTACTTC.

The chain employs TRBV7-9 and TRBJ1-5, with D possibly being TRBD1 (6 bases). The V end lost 5 bases, the J end lost 3 bases, and 11 bases lay between the germline ends. Germline V gives CDR1 SEHNR, CDR2 FQNEAQ (reference sequence). The CDR3 has 14 residues. CDR3 loop: CASSTDSLNQPQHF. The CDR3 DNA follows: TGTGCCAGCAGCACGGACAGCCTCAATCAGCCCCAGCATTTT.

With respect to this clone: A read error may produce the germline difference seen at one junction end. Other DNA sequences in the same sample also yield this CDR3. The chain has TRBV30 and TRBJ1-1; D unresolved. There are 13 residues in the CDR3. Looked up from germline, CDR1 is GTSNPN and CDR2 is SVGIG (reference sequence). CDR3 DNA: TGTGCCTGGAGTGTACTTGGGAACACTGAAGCCTTCTTT. This gives the protein CAWSVLGNTEAFF.

This rearrangement joins TRBV19 to TRBJ1-6; 7 bases are a match to TRBD1. V shed 5 bases and J 9 bases; nucleotides not matched to a gene: 7. The CDR3 consists of 14 residues. Germline values: CDR1 LNHDA, CDR2 SQIVND (reference sequence). The CDR3 coding sequence is TGTGCCAGTAGTCCCCCGGGACAGCTTTCACCCCTCCACTTT. Protein: CASSPPGQLSPLHF. The whole variable domain, remainder taken from reference TRBV19 and TRBJ1-6, is DGGITQSPKYLFRKEGQNVTLSCEQNLNHDAMYWYRQDPGQGLRLIYYSQIVNDFQKGDIAEGYSVSREKKESFPLTVTSAQKNPTAFYLCASSPPGQLSPLHFGNGTRLTVT.

V is TRBV5-1 and J is TRBJ1-1, with D uncertain. The CDR3 totals 12 residues. Germline lookup yields CDR1 SGHRS and CDR2 YFSETQ. V was clipped by 5 bases and J by 2 bases, with 7 bases between them. The CDR3 here is CASRKGNTEAFF. CDR3 coding DNA: TGCGCCAGCAGGAAGGGAAACACTGAAGCTTTCTTT.

The J gene is TRBJ1-6, the V gene TRBV27, with D hard to call. Trimming left V 2 bases short and J 8 bases short, with 13 bases between. Per the germline V gene, CDR1 is MNHEY and CDR2 is SMNVEV (reference sequence). This CDR3 has 15 residues. The CDR3 sequence: CASSLRRGYDSPLHF. The CDR3 nucleotides read TGTGCCAGCAGTTTACGGCGCGGGTATGATTCACCCCTCCACTTT.

The rearrangement links TRBV7-9 to TRBJ1-3; 8 bases line up with TRBD1. The CDR3 covers 15 residues. Trimming at V came to 0 bases and at J to 6 bases, leaving 4 bases not matched to a gene. In germline, CDR1 is SEHNR, CDR2 FQNEAQ (reference sequence). The CDR3 coding sequence is TGTGCCAGCAGCTTAGCCCGCCAGGGGGCAAACACCATATATTTT. Protein product: CASSLARQGANTIYF.

This clone was observed once. The chain combines TRBV7-6 with TRBJ1-1, with D unresolved. The ends were cut back, 2 bases at V and 1 base at J, with 5 bases in the middle. Germline CDR1 SGHVS, CDR2 FNYEAQ. The CDR3 runs to 13 residues. CDR3 DNA: TGTGCCAGCAGCTTAATTAGGAACACTGAAGCTTTCTTT. Residues: CASSLIRNTEAFF.

The CDR3 DNA reads as TGTGCCAGCAGCTTAGAGGGGGCGAGTTCACCCCTCCACTTT. This gives the protein CASSLEGASSPLHF. V is TRBV7-9 and J is TRBJ1-6; TRBD1 agrees at 7 bases. The length of the CDR3 is 14 residues. Losses at the gene ends were 1 base for V and 9 bases for J; bases not matched to a gene: 3. Germline CDR1 and CDR2: SEHNR and FQNEAQ (reference sequence).

The chain joins TRBV6-6 to TRBJ2-3, with D unresolved. In germline, CDR1 is MNHNY, CDR2 SVGAGI (reference sequence). This CDR3 comprises 14 residues. Between the trimmed V and J ends, which lost 2 bases and 2 bases, there was a span of 8 bases. The DNA for the CDR3 is TGTGCCAGCAGTTACGTGAGCGTCACAGATACGCAGTATTTT. Protein: CASSYVSVTDTQYF.

The chain employs TRBV7-4 and TRBJ1-1, with 7 bases matching TRBD1. The CDR3 sequence is 14 residues long. Trimming at V came to 4 bases and at J to 1 base, leaving 3 bases not matched to a gene. In germline, CDR1 is SGHVT, CDR2 SQSDAQ. In DNA, the CDR3 is TGTGCCAGCAGCTCGGGACAGCCGAACACTGAAGCTTTCTTT. This gives the protein CASSSGQPNTEAFF.

This clone occurred a few times. This sequence joins TRBV19 and TRBJ2-7; D gene unclear. Germline V gives CDR1 LNHDA, CDR2 SQIVND (reference sequence). The CDR3 has 14 residues. The V and J ends lost 4 bases and 5 bases respectively, with 15 bases between them. The CDR3 DNA reads TGTGCCAGTAGTAGCCGTGGCCCGGACCACGAGCAGTACTTC. It is translated as CASSSRGPDHEQYF. Full variable domain (rest looked up from reference TRBV19 and TRBJ2-7): DGGITQSPKYLFRKEGQNVTLSCEQNLNHDAMYWYRQDPGQGLRLIYYSQIVNDFQKGDIAEGYSVSREKKESFPLTVTSAQKNPTAFYLCASSSRGPDHEQYFGPGTRLTVT.

This clone has only one observation. The chain uses TRBV6-1 and TRBJ2-7; no clear D gene. Looked up from germline, CDR1 is MNHNS and CDR2 is SASEGT. V dropped 3 bases and J dropped 0 bases, with 12 bases sitting between them. The CDR3 contains 15 residues. CDR3 sequence (DNA): TGTGCCAGCAGTGATCCTCCTTCTAGCTCCTACGAGCAGTACTTC. It yields the protein CASSDPPSSSYEQYF.

V and J are TRBV11-3 and TRBJ2-2; TRBD1 matches at 8 bases. The germline gives CDR1 SGHNT, CDR2 YENEEA. V gave up 3 bases and J gave up 7 bases; unmatched junction bases: 10. There are 16 residues in the CDR3. CDR3 nucleotides: TGTGCCAGCAGCTTGCGGGCAGGGGGCGAGCTCGGGGAGCTGTTTTTT. It codes for CASSLRAGGELGELFF.

This chain uses TRBV7-9 with TRBJ2-3, with 10 positions matching TRBD2. V gave up 6 bases and J gave up 2 bases; unmatched junction bases: 8. Germline CDR1 SEHNR, CDR2 FQNEAQ (reference sequence). The CDR3 length is 16 residues. The CDR3 sequence is CASSIRSGGHTDTQYF. DNA of the CDR3: TGTGCCAGCAGTATCCGTAGCGGGGGGCACACAGATACGCAGTATTTT.

V and J are TRBV6-6 and TRBJ1-3, with 7 positions matching TRBD1. The CDR3 consists of 14 residues. V lost 6 bases to trimming and J lost 4 bases; unmatched junction nucleotides: 6. Germline V gives CDR1 MNHNY, CDR2 SVGAGI (reference sequence). This CDR3 is CASSAGTAGNTIYF. The CDR3 DNA sequence: TGTGCCAGCAGCGCCGGGACAGCGGGAAACACCATATATTTT.

J is TRBJ2-2 and V is TRBV5-1; D unclear. The CDR3 sequence is 16 residues long. Germline V CDR1 and CDR2: SGHRS, YFSETQ. Deletions cut 0 bases from V and 0 bases from J, with 9 bases between. The CDR3 spells CASSLGPGSNTGELFF. In DNA, the CDR3 is TGCGCCAGCAGCTTGGGACCGGGTTCGAACACCGGGGAGCTGTTTTTT.

The chain couples TRBV7-9 to TRBJ1-3; TRBD1 is a possible D gene (6 bases). V lost 5 bases and J 0 bases, leaving 14 bases between the germline ends. The germline gives CDR1 SEHNR, CDR2 FQNEAQ (reference sequence). The CDR3 extends over 16 amino acids. This chain's CDR3 is CASSPRDTSSGNTIYF. In DNA form, the CDR3 reads TGTGCCAGCAGCCCCCGGGACACAAGCTCTGGAAACACCATATATTTT.

The chain uses TRBV6-1 and TRBJ1-2; a weak D match, TRBD1 (5 bases). Trimming took 1 base from V and 10 from J, leaving 13 bases between them. The CDR3 length is 13 residues. Germline values: CDR1 MNHNS, CDR2 SASEGT. The CDR3 DNA sequence: TGTGCCAGCAGTGAAGTCGGTCAGGGTTACTACACCTTC. It codes for CASSEVGQGYYTF.

The CDR3 nucleotides are TGTGCCTGGAGTGTCCCAGGGGTAGATGGCTACACCTTC. It yields the protein CAWSVPGVDGYTF. The rearrangement links TRBV30 to TRBJ1-2, with a weak D call TRBD1 (6 bases). The CDR3 consists of 13 residues. V was cut by 0 bases and J by 6 bases, with 11 bases left in between. Germline CDR1 GTSNPN, CDR2 SVGIG (reference sequence).

This chain joins TRBV11-2 and TRBJ2-3; maybe TRBD1 (5 bases). Germline V lookup: CDR1 SGHAT, CDR2 FQNNGV. The CDR3 contains 15 residues. V shed 1 base and J shed 4 bases, with 12 bases lying between them. In nucleotides, the CDR3 is TGTGCCAGCAGCTTAGTGCCAGGGCCCGCAGATACGCAGTATTTT. Translated, it gives CASSLVPGPADTQYF.

The genes are TRBV2 and TRBJ1-1, with D perhaps TRBD1 (5 bases). The CDR3 covers 13 residues. The V end lost 3 bases, the J end lost 3 bases, and 8 bases lay between the germline ends. Germline V lookup: CDR1 SNHLY, CDR2 FYNNEI. The DNA for the CDR3 is TGTGCCAGCAGTGATCAGGGTTACACTGAAGCTTTCTTT. Amino acids: CASSDQGYTEAFF. Combining the CDR3 with reference TRBV2 and TRBJ1-1 gives the whole variable domain EPEVTQTPSHQVTQMGQEVILRCVPISNHLYFYWYRQILGQKVEFLVSFYNNEISEKSEIFDDQFSVERPDGSNFTLKIRSTKLEDSAMYFCASSDQGYTEAFFGQGTRLTVV.

This clone was observed a single time. V is TRBV19 and J is TRBJ1-2; D remains unclear. Germline CDR1 reads LNHDA; CDR2 reads SQIVND (reference sequence). The CDR3 runs to 18 residues. V lost 0 bases and J 8 bases, leaving 25 bases between the germline ends. This chain's CDR3 is CASSIDRPQRALRGGYTF. DNA of the CDR3: TGTGCCAGTAGTATAGATCGACCCCAGAGGGCCCTTCGGGGAGGCTACACCTTC.

The chain carries TRBV14 and TRBJ2-5; 11 bases are a match to TRBD2. CDR1 and CDR2 from the germline V gene are SGHDN and FVKESK. V lost 2 bases to trimming and J lost 3 bases; unmatched junction nucleotides: 5. The CDR3 sequence is 16 residues long. The CDR3: CASSQLAGGRKETQYF. The CDR3 DNA reads TGTGCCAGCAGCCAACTAGCGGGGGGCCGAAAAGAGACCCAGTACTTC.